The entry below gives a single TCR beta chain sequence along with its context. These data are taken from a study of blood T cell repertoires in COVID-19. Study-level background: T cells, B-cell-depleted T cells, or PBMCs supplied cDNA or gDNA.

The V segment lost 2 bases and the J segment 2 bases; nucleotides outside the gene matches: 20. The germline CDR1 and CDR2 sequences are SGHVS and FNYEAQ. This CDR3 contains 21 residues. Clones were sequenced by immunoSEQ multiplex PCR, and TCRdb holds only the in-frame ones, with some missing. The sample lists roughly 190,000 clones; 85% to 90% were seen once. The chain couples TRBV7-6 to TRBJ2-1; 8 nucleotides line up with TRBD2. Specimen: PBMCs or T cells enriched from blood (not recorded which). The receptor comes from a woman between 40 and 55 years old in a cohort exposed to, infected with or recovered from COVID-19 (not recorded which). The CDR3 here is CASSLHAERGPVGPPYNEQFF. CDR3 nucleotide sequence: TGTGCCAGCAGCTTACACGCAGAGCGGGGGCCCGTTGGCCCCCCCTACAATGAGCAGTTCTTC.